This passage covers 3 T cell receptor beta chains from one sample sequenced in a study of T cell repertoires in cytomegalovirus infection. Antigens of these TCRs are unknown. One entry per CDR3 protein, called by TCRdb with MiXCR from the reads. This table has hundreds of thousands of distinct CDR3 sequences, approximately 32% appearing once. This specimen was cultured PBMCs, taken from culture after CMV antigen stimulation. These receptors all come from a human donor in good health (CMV status not recorded). Some clones in this sample may be carry-over from other donors' samples.

This clonotype was seen a handful of times. The rearrangement uses TRBV3-1 and TRBJ2-7; 11 bases agree with TRBD2. CDR3 length equals 15 residues. Germline assignment: CDR1 LGHDT and CDR2 YNNKEL (reference sequence). The trim removed 4 bases at V and 6 bases at J, leaving 8 bases unmatched. The DNA of the CDR3 is TGTGCCAGCAGCCTTGTAGCGGGAGGGCCGAGCGAGCAGTACTTC. Encoded protein: CASSLVAGGPSEQYF.

With regard to this clonotype: This CDR3 fails to terminate in the conserved phenylalanine or tryptophan, so it likely reflects a read error. No DNA is shown, since the ends of the CDR3 on it are uncertain; the CDR3 is the one TCRdb lists. The rearrangement uses TRBV30 and TRBJ2-1; the table's TRBD2 call for D was not verified on the DNA. The germline gives CDR1 GTSNPN, CDR2 SVGIG (reference sequence). From its first to its last residue, the CDR3 has 15 amino acids. CDR3 sequence: CAWSGSGLAGGEQLL.

CDR3 coding DNA: TGTGCCATCAGTGTGCGGGGGAGGTCTGGGAATGAGCAGTTCTTC. This translates into CAISVRGRSGNEQFF. The V and J genes are TRBV10-3 and TRBJ2-1; TRBD2 aligns across 7 bases. The CDR3 is 15 residues long. Germline CDR1 ENHRY, CDR2 SYGVKD. V lost 4 bases, J lost 7 bases, and 10 bases stayed unmatched.